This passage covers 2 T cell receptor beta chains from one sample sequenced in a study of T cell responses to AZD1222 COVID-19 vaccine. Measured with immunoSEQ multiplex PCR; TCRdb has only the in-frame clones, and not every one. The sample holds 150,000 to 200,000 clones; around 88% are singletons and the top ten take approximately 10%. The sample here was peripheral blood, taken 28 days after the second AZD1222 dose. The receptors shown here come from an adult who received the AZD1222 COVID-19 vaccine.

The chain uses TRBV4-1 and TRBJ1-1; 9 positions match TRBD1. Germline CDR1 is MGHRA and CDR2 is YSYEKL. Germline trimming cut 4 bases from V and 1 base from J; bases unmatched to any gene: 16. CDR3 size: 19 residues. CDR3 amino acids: CASSRQGLQGAVWNTEAFF. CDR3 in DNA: TGCGCCAGCAGCCGTCAGGGTTTACAGGGGGCGGTCTGGAACACTGAAGCTTTCTTT.

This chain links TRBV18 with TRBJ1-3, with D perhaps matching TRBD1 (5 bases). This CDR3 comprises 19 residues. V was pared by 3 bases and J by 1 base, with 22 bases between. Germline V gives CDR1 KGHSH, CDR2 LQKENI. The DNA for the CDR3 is TGTGCCAGCTCACCGCGGGACTCAGGAATGGGTTTTTCTGGAAACACCATATATTTT. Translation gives CASSPRDSGMGFSGNTIYF.